Detailed here is one TCR beta chain. Its antigen is still unknown. This entry comes from a study of blood T cells in healthy people across ages. A sample-barcoded 5' primer and a J-beta primer mix were used in a second PCR of about 7 to 12 cycles. Every single cDNA molecule received a tag from a template-switch adaptor with 12 random nucleotides. One entry per CDR3 protein, called by TCRdb with MiXCR from the 5' RACE reads. This sample yields about 1,800,000 distinct CDR3 sequences, of which over 25% are seen a single time; 7.7% belongs to the top ten. The study isolated at least 6.5 million PBMCs from each sample. Trimming at V came to 6 bases and at J to 4 bases, leaving 7 bases not matched to a gene. The CDR3 spans 15 residues. Study results and caveats: The study found TCR beta diversity correlated strongly with naive T cell percentage.

V and J are TRBV12-3 or TRBV12-4 and TRBJ2-1; 9 bases match TRBD2. The source material was blood. The source of this sequence is a woman in her twenties or thirties in good health. The CDR3 sequence is CASSISGGGYNEQFF. The CDR3 DNA sequence: TGTGCCAGCAGCATTAGCGGGGGAGGATACAATGAGCAGTTCTTC.